This T cell receptor beta chain was recovered during a study of shared clonotypes between healthy human individuals. Study details: The plates for each donor numbered three CD4 naive, three CD4 memory, two CD8 naive and one CD8 memory.

The V and J ends lost 7 bases and 3 bases respectively, with 10 bases between them. Germline values: CDR1 SGHRS, CDR2 YFSETQ. The CDR3 loop spans 13 amino acids. General study points: Even with large depth, rarefaction showed that sorted-subset sequencing was incomplete.

The protocol was immunoSEQ multiplex PCR, while the TCRdb copy is restricted to in-frame clones and leaves out a portion. Here the sample spans approximately 2,300,000 clones, 92% being singletons. Concerning this clone: Its specificity is unknown.

The sample was naive CD4+ T cells from PBMCs. Subset defined: CD45RA+ positively selected. The rearrangement joins TRBV5-1 to TRBJ1-4; a weak D match, TRBD1 (5 bases). This sequence was found in a man younger than 35 in good health. Some clones in this sample may be carry-over from other donors' samples. CDR3 DNA sequence: TGCGCCAGCCGGGCAGGGCCTAATGAAAAACTGTTTTTT. Translated: CASRAGPNEKLFF.